Below, 22 T cell receptor beta chains from the same sample are listed, as sequenced in a study of shared clonotypes between healthy human individuals. Method: immunoSEQ multiplex PCR; TCRdb's copy keeps in-frame clones and lacks some. Of roughly 2 million clones in the sample, more than 90% were seen once. Sequencing was performed on naive CD4+ T cells sorted from blood. Sample subset: CD45RA+ positively selected. Receptors originate from a man aged 18 to 35 in good health.

This sequence joins TRBV6-5 and TRBJ2-5, with 9 bases that match TRBD1. CDR3 length: 15 residues. V shed 6 bases, J shed 4 bases, and the junction held 9 bases outside the gene matches. Germline loops: CDR1 MNHEY, CDR2 SVGAGI. In DNA, the CDR3 is TGTGCCAGCAGAGAGGGTACAGGGGGCAGAGAGACCCAGTACTTC. Protein: CASREGTGGRETQYF.

This clone was recorded only once. This chain uses TRBV10-3 with TRBJ2-3; D is unclear. Trimming took 11 bases from V and 0 from J, leaving 12 bases between them. This CDR3 spans 13 amino acids. Germline V CDR1 and CDR2: ENHRY, SYGVKD. This chain's CDR3 is CASCSASTDTQYF. CDR3 sequence (DNA): TGTGCCTCCTGTTCCGCTAGCACAGATACGCAGTATTTT.

V gene TRBV5-1 combines with J gene TRBJ2-2, with D possibly being TRBD2 (5 bases). V dropped 0 bases and J dropped 2 bases, with 8 bases sitting between them. Germline V lookup: CDR1 SGHRS, CDR2 YFSETQ. This CDR3 has 15 amino acids. The CDR3 nucleotides are TGCGCCAGCAGCTTGGGGACTTTTAACACCGGGGAGCTGTTTTTT. The encoded protein is CASSLGTFNTGELFF.

The chain joins TRBV2 to TRBJ2-5; D is perhaps TRBD1 or TRBD2 (5 bases each). This CDR3 is built from 12 residues. Trimming pared 5 bases from V and 5 bases from J, leaving 9 bases between. Looked up from germline, CDR1 is SNHLY and CDR2 is FYNNEI. CDR3 in DNA: TGTGCCAGCAGTCTCGAGGGGGAGACCCAGTACTTC. It yields the protein CASSLEGETQYF.

This rearrangement joins TRBV29-1 to TRBJ1-2; D not certain. Trimming stripped 3 bases from V and 12 bases from J, with 11 bases between. Germline CDR1 reads SQVTM; CDR2 reads ANQGSEA. The CDR3 is 10 amino acids. In nucleotides, the CDR3 is TGCAGCGTTGATATCCCAGGAGACACCTTC. Protein: CSVDIPGDTF.

The rearrangement uses TRBV4-2 and TRBJ2-7; TRBD2 is a possible D gene (7 bases). Germline values: CDR1 LGHNA, CDR2 YNFKEQ. Trimming left V 0 bases short and J 2 bases short, with 14 bases between. The CDR3 is 16 amino acids. The CDR3 region has the DNA TGTGCCAGCAGCCAAGAAGAGAGGGGGGGAACCTACGAGCAGTACTTC. This encodes CASSQEERGGTYEQYF.

This clone showed up just once. This sequence joins TRBV7-8 and TRBJ2-3, with a possible D match to TRBD1 (6 bases). The CDR3 sequence is 18 residues long. In germline, CDR1 is SGHVS, CDR2 FQNEAQ. Deletions cut 5 bases from V and 3 bases from J, with 24 bases between. The CDR3 sequence: CASSRSLGAPSGTDTQYF. The CDR3 nucleotides are TGTGCCAGCAGCCGAAGTTTGGGGGCGCCGAGTGGGACAGATACGCAGTATTTT.

As concerns this clone: Other nucleotide sequences from this sample produce the same CDR3. The rearrangement joins TRBV19 to TRBJ1-5; D uncertain. The V and J ends lost 1 base and 5 bases respectively, with 6 bases between them. The CDR3 is made up of 13 amino acids. CDR1 is LNHDA, CDR2 SQIVND, per germline (reference sequence). CDR3: CASSIGRDQPQHF. The CDR3 DNA sequence: TGTGCCAGTAGTATAGGGAGGGATCAGCCCCAGCATTTT.

The chain couples TRBV7-8 to TRBJ1-1; D remains ambiguous. Per germline, CDR1 SGHVS and CDR2 FQNEAQ. V shed 5 bases and J shed 4 bases, with 11 bases lying between them. The CDR3 is 13 amino acids. CDR3: CASSLVGITEAFF. CDR3 in DNA: TGTGCCAGCAGCCTTGTGGGGATCACTGAAGCTTTCTTT.

This chain connects TRBV2 to TRBJ2-7; 9 bases align to TRBD2. The germline V gene encodes CDR1 SNHLY and CDR2 FYNNEI. With 6 bases clipped from V and 8 bases from J, the junction kept 5 bases outside the gene matches. This CDR3 is 12 amino acids long. The CDR3 nucleotides are TGTGCCAGCAGGACTAGCGGAGTGAAGCAGTACTTC. Amino acids: CASRTSGVKQYF. The variable domain in full, with the rest retrieved from reference TRBV2 and TRBJ2-7, is EPEVTQTPSHQVTQMGQEVILRCVPISNHLYFYWYRQILGQKVEFLVSFYNNEISEKSEIFDDQFSVERPDGSNFTLKIRSTKLEDSAMYFCASRTSGVKQYFGPGTRLTVT.

This chain links TRBV9 with TRBJ2-7; D tentatively fits TRBD1 or TRBD2 (6 bases each). CDR3 length: 15 residues. CDR1 SGDLS and CDR2 YYNGEE come from the germline V gene. Between the trimmed V and J ends, which lost 2 bases and 2 bases, there was a span of 14 bases. The CDR3 DNA is TGTGCCAGCAGCGTCGAGGGGGGCCCCACCTACGAGCAGTACTTC. Residues: CASSVEGGPTYEQYF.

The genes are TRBV7-2 and TRBJ2-3; 11 nucleotides line up with TRBD2. This CDR3 has 16 amino acids. In germline, CDR1 is SGHTA, CDR2 FQGNSA. With 5 bases clipped from V and 0 bases from J, the junction kept 4 bases outside the gene matches. This CDR3 is CASSLRTSGSTDTQYF. For the CDR3, the DNA is TGTGCCAGCAGCCTTCGGACTAGCGGGAGCACAGATACGCAGTATTTT.

The V gene is TRBV2, the J gene TRBJ2-3, with 7 positions matching TRBD1. The CDR3 is 14 residues long. The V gene end was trimmed by 5 bases and the J gene end by 3 bases; junction bases not matched to a gene: 5. Germline assignment: CDR1 SNHLY and CDR2 FYNNEI. Here the CDR3 DNA reads TGTGCCAGCAGTAACAGGGGATGGACAGATACGCAGTATTTT. Its protein product is CASSNRGWTDTQYF.

The chain recombines TRBV7-9 with TRBJ1-4; tentative D call: TRBD1 (6 bases). The germline V gene has CDR1 SEHNR and CDR2 FQNEAQ (reference sequence). This CDR3 has 16 amino acids. V lost 5 bases and J 3 bases, leaving 16 bases between the germline ends. The CDR3 sequence is CASSPLGGSANEKLFF. The CDR3 bases are TGTGCCAGCAGCCCTCTAGGGGGGTCAGCTAATGAAAAACTGTTTTTT.

The gene calls are TRBV29-1 and TRBJ2-1; 7 bases align to TRBD2. Looked up from germline, CDR1 is SQVTM and CDR2 is ANQGSEA. The J segment lost 4 bases and the V segment lost 3 bases, leaving 6 bases of the junction unmatched. This CDR3 is built from 14 residues. Here the CDR3 DNA reads TGCAGCGTTGAGGTATGGGGGGGATACAATGAGCAGTTCTTC. Amino acid sequence: CSVEVWGGYNEQFF.

Turning to this clone: Other DNA sequences in the same sample also yield this CDR3. The gene calls are TRBV7-8 and TRBJ1-6; D is undetermined. The CDR3 length is 12 residues. V lost 1 base and J lost 10, with 5 bases in between. Looked up from germline, CDR1 is SGHVS and CDR2 is FQNEAQ. DNA of the CDR3: TGTGCCAGCAGCTTAGTGGGGTCACCCCTCCACTTT. This sequence encodes CASSLVGSPLHF. Filled out from reference TRBV7-8 and TRBJ1-6, the complete variable domain reads GAGVSQSPRYKVAKRGQDVALRCDPISGHVSLFWYQQALGQGPEFLTYFQNEAQLDKSGLPSDRFFAERPEGSVSTLKIQRTQQEDSAVYLCASSLVGSPLHFGNGTRLTVT.

As for this clone: Other DNA sequences in the sample encode the same CDR3. This chain joins TRBV5-1 and TRBJ1-3, with a possible D match to TRBD1 (5 bases). The V gene lost 2 bases and the J gene lost 0 bases, with 9 bases spanning the gap. This CDR3 comprises 15 residues. Germline V CDR1 and CDR2: SGHRS, YFSETQ. The CDR3 region has the DNA TGCGCCAGCAGCTTAGGGGTTAGCTCTGGAAACACCATATATTTT. Protein product: CASSLGVSSGNTIYF.

The chain links TRBV19 to TRBJ1-1; TRBD1 matches 7 bases. V dropped 6 bases and J dropped 7; count of bases not matched to a gene: 11. Germline V gives CDR1 LNHDA, CDR2 SQIVND (reference sequence). CDR3 length: 14 amino acids. The CDR3 DNA is TGTGCCAGTAGGAAGACCAGGGGGGTGGATGAAGCTTTCTTT. This gives the protein CASRKTRGVDEAFF.

The J gene is TRBJ1-1, the V gene TRBV2; 7 nucleotides agree with TRBD1. Germline V gene lookup returns CDR1 SNHLY and CDR2 FYNNEI. With V trimmed by 7 bases and J by 0 bases, 11 bases remained unmatched. CDR3 size: 16 residues. CDR3 DNA sequence: TGTGCCAGCACGCGACAGGGACTTATCCTGAACACTGAAGCTTTCTTT. This translates into CASTRQGLILNTEAFF.

CDR3 protein: CASSLEGPDYNEQFF. CDR3 bases: TGCGCCAGCAGCTTGGAGGGACCCGATTATAATGAGCAGTTCTTC. The chain joins TRBV5-1 to TRBJ2-1; D might be TRBD1 or TRBD2, each matching 5 bases. V lost 0 bases to trimming and J lost 7 bases, with 14 bases between them. CDR1 SGHRS and CDR2 YFSETQ come from the germline V gene. The CDR3 contains 15 residues.

This clone was picked up one time. V is TRBV18 and J is TRBJ2-1; 12 nucleotides agree with TRBD2. The CDR3 covers 17 residues. Germline V gene sequence: CDR1 KGHSH, CDR2 LQKENI. V shed 4 bases and J 4 bases; nucleotides not matched to a gene: 8. DNA of the CDR3: TGTGCCAGCTCACGTGAGAGGACTAGCGGGACTTACAATGAGCAGTTCTTC. Protein product: CASSRERTSGTYNEQFF.

The V call is TRBV2, the J call TRBJ1-1; 10 bases align to TRBD1. This CDR3 is 16 amino acids long. The germline V gene encodes CDR1 SNHLY and CDR2 FYNNEI. V shed 4 bases and J 1 base; nucleotides not matched to a gene: 6. The CDR3 protein is CASSVRRDRGNTEAFF. In DNA, the CDR3 is TGTGCCAGCAGTGTCCGTCGGGACAGGGGGAACACTGAAGCTTTCTTT.